A single sample gave rise to the 8 T cell receptor beta chains below, sequenced in a study of shared clonotypes between healthy human individuals. Here immunoSEQ multiplex PCR was the method, and the copy in TCRdb shows in-frame clones only, minus some. The top ten hold 0.36% of the sample, which has under 1,900,000 clones, approximately 98.5% seen once. The sample consisted of naive CD4+ T cells sorted from blood. Subset specified: CD45RA+ positively selected. The receptors derive from a young man in good health.

This clone has only one observation. V gene TRBV28 combines with J gene TRBJ2-7, with D possibly TRBD1 on 5 matching bases. CDR3 length: 16 residues. The germline CDR1 and CDR2 sequences are MDHEN and SYDVKM. Trimming cost V 6 bases and J 1 base, with 19 bases left between them. Here the CDR3 DNA reads TGTGCCAGCAGGCAAACAGGCAGACTCCCATCCTACGAGCAGTACTTC. Encoded protein: CASRQTGRLPSYEQYF.

The V gene is TRBV6-5, the J gene TRBJ2-3; 8 bases are a match to TRBD1. CDR1 and CDR2 from the germline V gene are MNHEY and SVGAGI. The CDR3 runs to 13 residues. V lost 8 bases, J lost 6 bases, and 7 bases stayed unmatched. The CDR3 bases are TGTGCCAGCGGAAAAACAGGGGGGGATACGCAGTATTTT. Protein sequence: CASGKTGGDTQYF.

The chain combines TRBV19 with TRBJ1-1; D unresolved. Looked up from germline, CDR1 is LNHDA and CDR2 is SQIVND (reference sequence). Trimming shortened V by 8 bases and J by 0 bases, and 4 bases separated the two germline ends. CDR3 length: 11 residues. The DNA for the CDR3 is TGTGCCAGTTGCATGAACACTGAAGCTTTCTTT. This sequence encodes CASCMNTEAFF.

This clone was found once. The chain couples TRBV6-5 to TRBJ2-1; TRBD2 matches at 13 bases. The CDR3 runs to 14 residues. J lost 10 bases, V lost 7 bases, and 7 bases had no gene match. Germline V gene lookup returns CDR1 MNHEY and CDR2 SVGAGI. CDR3: CASTKGLAGYEQFF. CDR3 nucleotide sequence: TGTGCCAGCACCAAGGGACTAGCGGGATACGAGCAGTTCTTC.

This clone was seen a single time. The genes are TRBV21-1 and TRBJ2-4. TRBV21-1 is assigned pseudogene status. The CDR3 extends over 19 amino acids. The CDR3 reads CASSNLNGEVFLAKNIQYF. In DNA, the CDR3 is TGTGCCAGCAGCAATCTAAATGGGGAAGTTTTTCTAGCCAAAAACATTCAGTACTTC.

The chain joins TRBV6-6 to TRBJ1-1, with TRBD1 as a possible D gene (5 bases). Germline CDR1 MNHNY, CDR2 SVGAGI (reference sequence). The CDR3 consists of 13 residues. V was pared by 2 bases and J by 4 bases, with 8 bases between. The CDR3 DNA reads as TGTGCCAGCAGTTACCTAGGGGCCACTGAAGCTTTCTTT. It translates to CASSYLGATEAFF.

The chain recombines TRBV6-5 with TRBJ1-1; TRBD1 matches at 10 bases. The CDR3 runs 16 residues. The germline V gene has CDR1 MNHEY and CDR2 SVGAGI. Trimming removed 4 bases from V and 2 bases from J; junction bases left unmatched: 7. This CDR3 reads CASSFRDRGPNTEAFF. The CDR3 coding sequence is TGTGCCAGCAGTTTCCGGGACAGGGGCCCCAACACTGAAGCTTTCTTT.

V and J are TRBV7-2 and TRBJ1-2, with D possibly being TRBD1 (5 bases). With 2 bases removed from V and 6 bases from J, the gap between germline ends came to 7 bases. The V gene's germline CDR1 is SGHTA and CDR2 FQGNSA. This CDR3 spans 12 amino acids. CDR3 DNA: TGTGCCAGCAGCTTAAGGACACATGGCTACACCTTC. This sequence encodes CASSLRTHGYTF.